This TCR beta chain was sequenced for a study of blood T cell repertoires in COVID-19. Assay: immunoSEQ multiplex PCR; the TCRdb copy retains only in-frame clones and omits some. The table has 240,000 or so clones, around three quarters seen once. This clone appeared once. Germline-derived CDR1 and CDR2 are MNHEY and SVGAGI. The J segment lost 4 bases and the V segment lost 10 bases, leaving 11 bases of the junction unmatched. CDR3 length: 15 amino acids. The rearrangement links TRBV6-5 to TRBJ2-3; 10 nucleotides match TRBD1. Sequencing used peripheral blood. This TCR was recovered from a woman of 80 years or more with acute or convalescent COVID-19. CDR3 protein: CAIRRQGATSDTQYF. The CDR3 region has the DNA TGTGCCATCCGAAGACAGGGGGCGACCTCAGATACGCAGTATTTT.